The T cell receptor beta chain under discussion was sequenced for a study of cytomegalovirus exposure and HLA in healthy donors. This PCR relied on a set of 60 Vbeta primers and 13 Jbeta primers. Repertoires were generated with immunoSEQ multiplex PCR, while TCRdb's copy carries only in-frame clones and drops some. This table holds 120,000 or so clones, about 80% found once. The study, taken as a whole, reports: In a later analysis, TCR association rates varied by HLA locus: DRB1 most, HLA-C fewest.

The CDR3 runs 16 residues. J gave up 6 bases and V 8 bases, and 15 bases lay outside the gene matches. Germline CDR1 MDHEN, CDR2 SYDVKM. About this clone itself: Its antigen remains unidentified.

The rearrangement joins TRBV28 to TRBJ1-1, with 10 positions matching TRBD1. The sequenced sample was PBMCs. This TCR came from a middle-aged man in good health and CMV-seronegative. CDR3 loop: CASPPGQGFVKSEAFF. CDR3 nucleotide sequence: TGTGCCAGCCCCCCGGGACAGGGGTTTGTTAAGTCTGAAGCTTTCTTT.